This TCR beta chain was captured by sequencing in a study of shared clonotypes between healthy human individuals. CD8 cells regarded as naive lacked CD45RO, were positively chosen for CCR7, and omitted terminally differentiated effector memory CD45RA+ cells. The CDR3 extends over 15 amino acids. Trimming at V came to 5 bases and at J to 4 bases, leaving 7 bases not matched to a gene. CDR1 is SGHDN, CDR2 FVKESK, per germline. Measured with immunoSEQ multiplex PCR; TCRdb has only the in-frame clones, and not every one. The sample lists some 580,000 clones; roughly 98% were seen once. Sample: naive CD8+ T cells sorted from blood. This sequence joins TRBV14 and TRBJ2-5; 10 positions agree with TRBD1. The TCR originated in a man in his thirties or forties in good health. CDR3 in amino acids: CASSYRTGGRETQYF. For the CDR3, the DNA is TGTGCCAGCAGCTATCGGACAGGGGGGAGAGAGACCCAGTACTTC.